This entry features one T cell receptor beta chain sequence. The target antigen is unknown. The data were taken from a study of T cell responses to AZD1222 COVID-19 vaccine. The study's findings and limits: The donors showed a predominance of white British ancestry and of females, with possible underestimation of clonal diversity. Repertoire collection took place solely once the T cell response had peaked.

TCRdb keeps only in-frame clones here, not all; method: immunoSEQ multiplex PCR. The sample yields around 130,000 clones, about 93% seen once. The TCR originated in an adult in good health. The sample was peripheral blood, taken on day 0 of AZD1222 vaccination.

The CDR3 is CASSGRDDGNTIYF. As DNA, the CDR3 is TGTGCCAGCAGTGGCAGGGACGACGGAAACACCATATATTTT. The chain carries TRBV25-1 and TRBJ1-3, with a tentative D call TRBD1 (5 bases). Trimming took off 4 bases at V and 4 bases at J, with 11 bases between the two ends. There are 14 residues in the CDR3. The germline gives CDR1 MGHDK, CDR2 SYGVNS.